Shown below are 7 T cell receptor beta chains from a single sample sequenced in a study of shared clonotypes between healthy human individuals. The data were produced by immunoSEQ multiplex PCR, yet TCRdb's version contains in-frame clones alone and is incomplete. The table lists some 1 million clones, around 75% of them singletons. Specimen: memory CD4+ T cells sorted from blood. Subset denoted: CD45RA-negative fraction. The source is a man between 18 and 35 years old in good health.

This clone was seen once. The chain is built from TRBV5-4 and TRBJ1-6, with a tentative D call TRBD1 (5 bases). V lost 4 bases and J 9 bases, leaving 17 bases between the germline ends. Looked up from germline, CDR1 is SGHNT and CDR2 is YYREEE (reference sequence). The CDR3 totals 15 residues. The CDR3 region is CASSRDTATGSPLHF. CDR3 DNA sequence: TGTGCCAGCAGCAGAGACACCGCCACAGGTTCACCCCTCCACTTT.

V gene TRBV20-1 combines with J gene TRBJ2-7, with D tentatively TRBD1 (6 bases). The germline V gene encodes CDR1 DFQATT and CDR2 SNEGSKA (reference sequence). The CDR3 spans 11 residues. V was trimmed by 8 bases and J by 6 bases, leaving 14 bases between them. The CDR3 here is CSSRVGAEQYF. Here the CDR3 DNA reads TGCAGTTCCCGGGTGGGGGCCGAGCAGTACTTC.

The chain carries TRBV2 and TRBJ1-4, with D unclear. Germline loops: CDR1 SNHLY, CDR2 FYNNEI. V was shortened by 8 bases and J by 7 bases, with 11 bases between the two germline ends. This CDR3 has 12 amino acids. DNA of the CDR3: TGTGCCAGCGGAAGGTACGGTGAAAAACTGTTTTTT. It yields the protein CASGRYGEKLFF.

The gene calls are TRBV9 and TRBJ2-7, with D possibly TRBD2 on 5 matching bases. The CDR3 length is 15 residues. V lost 0 bases, J lost 5 bases, and 15 bases lay in between. Germline CDR1 is SGDLS and CDR2 is YYNGEE. The CDR3, as DNA: TGTGCCAGCAGCGTAGGGGTGGGAGTGTTGCACGAGCAGTACTTC. Translating gives CASSVGVGVLHEQYF. The variable domain in full, with the rest retrieved from reference TRBV9 and TRBJ2-7, is DSGVTQTPKHLITATGQRVTLRCSPRSGDLSVYWYQQSLDQGLQFLIQYYNGEERAKGNILERFSAQQFPDLHSELNLSSLELGDSALYFCASSVGVGVLHEQYFGPGTRLTVT.

This rearrangement joins TRBV7-9 to TRBJ1-2; the D gene is possibly TRBD1 (6 bases). The CDR3 consists of 15 residues. CDR1 is SEHNR, CDR2 FQNEAQ, per germline (reference sequence). The V and J ends lost 1 base and 11 bases respectively, with 20 bases between them. As DNA, the CDR3 is TGTGCCAGCAGCTTAGGACAGGACGCCATTAATTCTTACACCTTC. It translates to CASSLGQDAINSYTF. Full variable domain (remainder filled in from reference TRBV7-9 and TRBJ1-2): DTGVSQNPRHKITKRGQNVTFRCDPISEHNRLYWYRQTLGQGPEFLTYFQNEAQLEKSRLLSDRFSAERPKGSFSTLEIQRTEQGDSAMYLCASSLGQDAINSYTFGSGTRLTVV.

The rearrangement links TRBV5-6 to TRBJ2-3, with 7 bases fitting TRBD2. The CDR3 loop spans 17 amino acids. The germline V gene has CDR1 SGHDT and CDR2 YYEEEE. V trimming: 0 bases; J trimming: 5 bases; junction bases outside the gene matches: 12. CDR3 nucleotide sequence: TGTGCCAGCAGCTTGGTGGGGCGGAGGGGAGGGGAAGATACGCAGTATTTT. Residues: CASSLVGRRGGEDTQYF.

The V gene is TRBV19, the J gene TRBJ1-6, with D perhaps TRBD1 (5 bases). CDR1 and CDR2 (germline): LNHDA, SQIVND (reference sequence). The V gene lost 4 bases and the J gene lost 14 bases, with 18 bases spanning the gap. The CDR3 is 14 residues long. CDR3 amino acids: CASSTSRDVLTLHF. The DNA for the CDR3 is TGTGCCAGTAGTACGTCCCGGGACGTCTTGACCCTCCACTTT.